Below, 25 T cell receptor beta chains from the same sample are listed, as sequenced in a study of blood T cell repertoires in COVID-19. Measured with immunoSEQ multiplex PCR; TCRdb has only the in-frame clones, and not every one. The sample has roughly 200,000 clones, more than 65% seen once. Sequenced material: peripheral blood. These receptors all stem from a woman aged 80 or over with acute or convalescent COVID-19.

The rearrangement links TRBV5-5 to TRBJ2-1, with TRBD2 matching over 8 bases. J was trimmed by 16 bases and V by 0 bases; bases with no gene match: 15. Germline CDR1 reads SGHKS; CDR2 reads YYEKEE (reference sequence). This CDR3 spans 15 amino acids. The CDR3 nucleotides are TGTGCCAGCAGCTTGGCCAATGAGGAGGGCGGGAGGACCTTCTTC. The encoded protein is CASSLANEEGGRTFF.

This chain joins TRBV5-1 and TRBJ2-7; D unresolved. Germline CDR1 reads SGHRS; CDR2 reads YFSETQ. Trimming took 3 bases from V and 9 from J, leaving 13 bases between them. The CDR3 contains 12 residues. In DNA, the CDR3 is TGCGCCAGCAGCTCTGGCGGCGAAGGGCAGTACTTC. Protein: CASSSGGEGQYF.

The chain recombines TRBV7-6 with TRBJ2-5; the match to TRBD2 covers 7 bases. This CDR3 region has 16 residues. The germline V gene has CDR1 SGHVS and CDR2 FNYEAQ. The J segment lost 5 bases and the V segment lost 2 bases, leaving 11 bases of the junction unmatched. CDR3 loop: CASSLRLGEGHETQYF. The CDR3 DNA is TGTGCCAGCAGCTTACGGTTGGGGGAGGGCCACGAGACCCAGTACTTC.

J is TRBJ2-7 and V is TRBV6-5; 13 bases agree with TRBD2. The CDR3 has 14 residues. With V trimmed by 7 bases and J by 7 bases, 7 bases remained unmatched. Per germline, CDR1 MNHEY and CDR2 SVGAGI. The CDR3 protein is CASTSGTSGKEQYF. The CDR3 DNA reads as TGTGCCAGCACTTCCGGGACTAGCGGGAAGGAGCAGTACTTC.

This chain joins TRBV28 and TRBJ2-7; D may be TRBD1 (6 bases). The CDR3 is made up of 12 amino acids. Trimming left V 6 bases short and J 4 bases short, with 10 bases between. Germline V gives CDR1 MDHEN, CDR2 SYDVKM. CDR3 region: CASSLDRYEQYF. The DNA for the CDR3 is TGTGCCAGCAGCCTTGACAGGTACGAGCAGTACTTC.

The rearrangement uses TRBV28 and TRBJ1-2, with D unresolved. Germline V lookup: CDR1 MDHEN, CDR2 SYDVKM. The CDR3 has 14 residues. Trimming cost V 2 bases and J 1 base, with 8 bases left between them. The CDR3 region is CASSLGRSNYGYTF. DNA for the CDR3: TGTGCCAGCAGTTTAGGTCGCAGTAACTATGGCTACACCTTC.

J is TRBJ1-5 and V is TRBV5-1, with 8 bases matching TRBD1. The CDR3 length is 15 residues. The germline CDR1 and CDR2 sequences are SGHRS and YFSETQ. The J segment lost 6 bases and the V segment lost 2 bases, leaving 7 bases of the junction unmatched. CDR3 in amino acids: CASSLGQGASQPQHF. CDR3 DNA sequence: TGCGCCAGCAGCTTAGGGCAGGGGGCTAGTCAGCCCCAGCATTTT.

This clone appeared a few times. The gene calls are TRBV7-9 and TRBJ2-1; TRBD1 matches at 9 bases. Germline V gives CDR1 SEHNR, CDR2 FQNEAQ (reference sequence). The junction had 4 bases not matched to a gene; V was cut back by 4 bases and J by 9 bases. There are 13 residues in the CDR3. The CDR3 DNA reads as TGTGCCAGCAGCTGGACAGGGGCGGTTGAGCAGTTCTTC. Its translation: CASSWTGAVEQFF.

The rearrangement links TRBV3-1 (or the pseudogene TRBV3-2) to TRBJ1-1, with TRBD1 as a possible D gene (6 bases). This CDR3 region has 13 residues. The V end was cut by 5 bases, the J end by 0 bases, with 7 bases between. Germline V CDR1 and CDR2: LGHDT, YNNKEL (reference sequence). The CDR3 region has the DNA TGTGCCAGCAGCACAGGGATGAACACTGAAGCTTTCTTT. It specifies CASSTGMNTEAFF.

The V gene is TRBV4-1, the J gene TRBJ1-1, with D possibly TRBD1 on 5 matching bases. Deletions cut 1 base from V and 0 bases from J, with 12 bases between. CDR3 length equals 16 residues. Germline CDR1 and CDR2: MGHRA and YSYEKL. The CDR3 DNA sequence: TGCGCCAGCAGCCAAGCGACAGTTCAAATGAACACTGAAGCTTTCTTT. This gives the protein CASSQATVQMNTEAFF.

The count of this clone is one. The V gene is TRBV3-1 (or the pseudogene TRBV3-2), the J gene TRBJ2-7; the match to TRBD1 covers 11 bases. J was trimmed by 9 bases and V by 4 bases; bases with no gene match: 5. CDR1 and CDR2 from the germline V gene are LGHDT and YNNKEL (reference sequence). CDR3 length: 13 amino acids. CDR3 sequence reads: CASSLPGQGVQYF. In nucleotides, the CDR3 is TGTGCCAGCAGCCTCCCGGGACAGGGGGTGCAGTACTTC.

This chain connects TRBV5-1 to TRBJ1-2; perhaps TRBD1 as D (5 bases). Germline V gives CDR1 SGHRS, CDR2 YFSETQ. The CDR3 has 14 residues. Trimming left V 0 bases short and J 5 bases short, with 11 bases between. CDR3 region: CASSLEPGWYGYTF. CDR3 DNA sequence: TGCGCCAGCAGCTTGGAACCAGGGTGGTATGGCTACACCTTC.

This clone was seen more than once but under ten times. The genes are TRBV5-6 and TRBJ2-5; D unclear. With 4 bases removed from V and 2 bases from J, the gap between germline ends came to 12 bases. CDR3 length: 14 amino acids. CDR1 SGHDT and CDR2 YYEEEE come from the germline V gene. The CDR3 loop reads CASSQSSLQETQYF. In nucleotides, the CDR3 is TGTGCCAGCAGCCAGTCTAGTCTTCAAGAGACCCAGTACTTC.

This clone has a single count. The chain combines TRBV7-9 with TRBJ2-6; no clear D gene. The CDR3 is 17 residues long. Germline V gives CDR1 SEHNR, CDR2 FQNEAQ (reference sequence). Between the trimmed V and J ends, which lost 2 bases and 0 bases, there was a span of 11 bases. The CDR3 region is CASSLNRDVSGANVLTF. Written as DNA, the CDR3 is TGTGCCAGCAGCTTAAATCGAGATGTCTCTGGGGCCAACGTCCTGACTTTC.

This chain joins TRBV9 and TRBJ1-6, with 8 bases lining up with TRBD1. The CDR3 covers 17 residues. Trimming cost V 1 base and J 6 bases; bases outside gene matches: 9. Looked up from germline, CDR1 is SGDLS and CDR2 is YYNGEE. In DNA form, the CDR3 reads TGTGCCAGCAGCGTAAACCTTCCGGGACAGGCTAATTCACCCCTCCACTTT. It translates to CASSVNLPGQANSPLHF. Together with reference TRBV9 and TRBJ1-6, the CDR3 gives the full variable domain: DSGVTQTPKHLITATGQRVTLRCSPRSGDLSVYWYQQSLDQGLQFLIQYYNGEERAKGNILERFSAQQFPDLHSELNLSSLELGDSALYFCASSVNLPGQANSPLHFGNGTRLTVT.

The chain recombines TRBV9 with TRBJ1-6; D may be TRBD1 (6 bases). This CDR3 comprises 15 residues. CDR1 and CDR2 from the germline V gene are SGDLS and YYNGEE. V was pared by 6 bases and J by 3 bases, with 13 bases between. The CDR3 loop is CASNRDASYNSPLHF. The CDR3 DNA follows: TGTGCCAGCAACAGGGACGCAAGCTATAATTCACCCCTCCACTTT.

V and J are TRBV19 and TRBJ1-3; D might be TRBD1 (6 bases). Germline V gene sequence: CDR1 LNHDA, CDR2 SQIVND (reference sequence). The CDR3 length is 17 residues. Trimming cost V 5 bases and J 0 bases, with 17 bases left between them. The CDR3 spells CASSPTYRQDSGNTIYF. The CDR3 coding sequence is TGTGCCAGTAGTCCGACCTACCGACAGGACTCTGGAAACACCATATATTTT.

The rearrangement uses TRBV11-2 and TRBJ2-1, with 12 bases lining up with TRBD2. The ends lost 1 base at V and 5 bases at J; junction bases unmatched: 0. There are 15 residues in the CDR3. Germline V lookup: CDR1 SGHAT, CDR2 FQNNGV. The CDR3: CASSLGTSGDNEQFF. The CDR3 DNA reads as TGTGCCAGCAGCTTAGGGACTAGCGGGGACAATGAGCAGTTCTTC.

The CDR3 is CASSAGTLVSYEQYF. The CDR3 DNA reads as TGTGCCAGCAGCGCCGGGACACTGGTATCCTACGAGCAGTACTTC. The rearrangement joins TRBV9 to TRBJ2-7; tentative D call: TRBD1 (6 bases). The CDR3 sequence is 15 residues long. Trimming cost V 3 bases and J 1 base, with 14 bases left between them. Germline CDR1 reads SGDLS; CDR2 reads YYNGEE. Based on the CDR3 plus reference TRBV9 and TRBJ2-7, the full variable domain is DSGVTQTPKHLITATGQRVTLRCSPRSGDLSVYWYQQSLDQGLQFLIQYYNGEERAKGNILERFSAQQFPDLHSELNLSSLELGDSALYFCASSAGTLVSYEQYFGPGTRLTVT.

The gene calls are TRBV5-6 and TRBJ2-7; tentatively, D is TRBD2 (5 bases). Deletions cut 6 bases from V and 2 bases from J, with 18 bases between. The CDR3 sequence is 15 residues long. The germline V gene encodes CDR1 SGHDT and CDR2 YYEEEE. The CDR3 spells CASNGVRGTTYEQYF. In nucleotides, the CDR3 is TGTGCCAGCAACGGAGTCCGGGGTACGACCTACGAGCAGTACTTC.

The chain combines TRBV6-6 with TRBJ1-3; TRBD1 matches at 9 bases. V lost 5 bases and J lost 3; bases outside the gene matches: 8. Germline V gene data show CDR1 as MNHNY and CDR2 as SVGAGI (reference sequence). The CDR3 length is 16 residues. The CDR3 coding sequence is TGTGCCAGCAGTCTAGGGACAGGGTCTTTTGGAAACACCATATATTTT. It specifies CASSLGTGSFGNTIYF.

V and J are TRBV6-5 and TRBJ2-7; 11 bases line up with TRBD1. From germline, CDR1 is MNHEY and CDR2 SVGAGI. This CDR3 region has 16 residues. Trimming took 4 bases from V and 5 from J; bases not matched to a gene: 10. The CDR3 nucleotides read TGTGCCAGCAGTTTTTATCGGACAGGGGGCTTGGACGAGCAGTACTTC. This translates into CASSFYRTGGLDEQYF.

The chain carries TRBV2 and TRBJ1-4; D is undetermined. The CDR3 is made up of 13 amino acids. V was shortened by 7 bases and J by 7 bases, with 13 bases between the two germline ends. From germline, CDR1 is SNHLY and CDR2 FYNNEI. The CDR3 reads CASKKESVEKLFF. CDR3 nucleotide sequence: TGTGCCAGCAAAAAGGAGTCCGTTGAAAAACTGTTTTTT.

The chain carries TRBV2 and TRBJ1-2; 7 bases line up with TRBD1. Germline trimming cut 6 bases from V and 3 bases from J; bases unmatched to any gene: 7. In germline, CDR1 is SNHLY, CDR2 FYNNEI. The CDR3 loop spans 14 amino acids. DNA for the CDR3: TGTGCCAGCAGGCTCCGGACAGGAGACTATGGCTACACCTTC. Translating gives CASRLRTGDYGYTF. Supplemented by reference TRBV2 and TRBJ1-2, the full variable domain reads EPEVTQTPSHQVTQMGQEVILRCVPISNHLYFYWYRQILGQKVEFLVSFYNNEISEKSEIFDDQFSVERPDGSNFTLKIRSTKLEDSAMYFCASRLRTGDYGYTFGSGTRLTVV.

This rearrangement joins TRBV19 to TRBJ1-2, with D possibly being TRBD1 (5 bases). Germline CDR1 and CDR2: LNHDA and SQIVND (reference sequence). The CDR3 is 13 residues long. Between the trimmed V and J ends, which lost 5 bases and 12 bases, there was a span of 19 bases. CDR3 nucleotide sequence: TGTGCCAGTAGTCCTCGAGCGACAGCTTATCACACCTTC. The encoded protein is CASSPRATAYHTF.